What follows describes a single TCR beta chain. RNA was isolated and reverse transcribed to cDNA, the sequencing template. Measured with immunoSEQ multiplex PCR; TCRdb has only the in-frame clones, and not every one. The sample yields some 150,000 clones, 50% to 65% seen once. The sample originates from a study of CD8+ T cells in alopecia areata. The germline V gene encodes CDR1 SGHDT and CDR2 YYEEEE. V gave up 4 bases and J gave up 6 bases, with 22 bases separating them. CDR3 length equals 16 residues. The starting material was CD8+ T cells sorted from blood, obtained at week 0. The TCR comes from a human donor with alopecia areata. The chain couples TRBV5-6 to TRBJ1-1; possibly TRBD1 for D (6 bases). The CDR3 nucleotides read TGTGCCAGCAGCCCGGGAGGCGGGACAAATTCCGCTGAAGCTTTCTTT. It is translated as CASSPGGGTNSAEAFF.